These T cell receptor beta chains were read from a single sample in a study of neoadjuvant anti-PD-1 for oral cavity cancer. TCRdb's copy holds only in-frame clones and misses some; the assay was immunoSEQ multiplex PCR. The sample contains tens of thousands of clones, 45% of which appear only once. Sequencing used tumor tissue, obtained after nivolumab (anti-PD-1) treatment. The receptors stem from a person aged 35-80 years with oral cavity squamous cell carcinoma. Both conserved end residues are trimmed from each CDR3.

v_call,j_call,cdr3_aa
TRBV18,TRBJ1-6,ASSTVQYYNSPLH
TRBV5-1,TRBJ1-1,ASSLGGPMNTEAF
TRBV28,TRBJ1-5,ASSYNQPQH
TRBV5-5,TRBJ2-2,ASSLLAGADGELF
TRBV5-1,TRBJ1-1,ASSLGEVSSEAF
TRBV15,TRBJ2-2,ATSRRDGTGELF
TRBV7-8,TRBJ1-1,ASSLGVRGSPAEAF
TRBV18,TRBJ2-1,ASSGLATFNEQF
TRBV28,TRBJ2-7,ASSTRRTEDEQY
TRBV9,TRBJ2-7,ASSVGGTTYEQY
TRBV29-1,TRBJ2-7,SVEGREPYEQY
TRBV18,TRBJ1-5,ASKGQGAQQPQH
TRBV7-2,TRBJ1-1,ASSAPRGNAEAF
TRBV4-3,TRBJ1-2,ASSQDPRANYGYT
TRBV10-3,TRBJ1-1,AISEKGVKMNTEAF
TRBV10-3,TRBJ2-5,AISDSRHQETQY
TRBV6-5,TRBJ2-3,ASSSGAYAEGQY
TRBV5-6,TRBJ1-2,ASSPPPGTGVSYT
TRBV19,TRBJ1-3,ASKGVDSGNTIY
TRBV5-6,TRBJ1-1,ASSLVGGNTEAF
TRBV6-6,TRBJ1-6,ASETGQGIAPLH
TRBV2,TRBJ2-5,ASSEALGAGGETQY
TRBV15,TRBJ1-1,ATSRDRGTNTEAF
TRBV19,TRBJ1-2,ASNQGPYGYT
TRBV9,TRBJ1-1,ASSVEGVGTEAF
TRBV28,TRBJ1-5,ASSYPQGLGNQPQH
TRBV15,TRBJ2-3,ATSRVEGTDTQY
TRBV19,TRBJ1-2,ASIGRQGYYGYT
TRBV6-1,TRBJ2-7,ASSPGRITYEQY
TRBV27,TRBJ2-3,ASHQTGRTDTQY
TRBV5-1,TRBJ2-3,ASSIGQGADTQY
TRBV7-9,TRBJ2-5,ASSLRGQQETQY
TRBV10-3,TRBJ1-5,ATKDRADQPQH
TRBV5-4,TRBJ1-1,ASSLGFDTEAF
TRBV13,TRBJ2-7,ASSSTMYEQY
TRBV19,TRBJ1-1,ASSIDRVNTEAF
TRBV5-6,TRBJ1-4,ASSFGTGVNEKLF
TRBV18,TRBJ1-1,ASSSGQAPEAF
TRBV9,TRBJ2-7,ASSAWTSSYEQY
TRBV7-8,TRBJ1-1,ASSLSSRNTEAF
TRBV19,TRBJ2-5,ASSISGGAQETQY
TRBV7-9,TRBJ1-1,ASSVGVTGEAF
TRBV7-9,TRBJ2-3,ASSLTRRQNTDTQY
TRBV30,TRBJ1-2,AWNAGVYGYT
TRBV2,TRBJ2-1,AGARGRNNEQF
TRBV6-5,TRBJ2-5,ASSYGPLRPETQY
TRBV6-6,TRBJ1-1,ASSFQGTEAF
TRBV7-9,TRBJ1-6,ASMGDNSPLH
TRBV7-2,TRBJ2-3,ASSLVGVLTTDTQY
TRBV6-1,TRBJ2-2,ASSKDTNTGELF
TRBV27,TRBJ2-7,ASSLTGVGYEQY
TRBV4-1,TRBJ2-4,ASSQDYADSGPAKNIQY